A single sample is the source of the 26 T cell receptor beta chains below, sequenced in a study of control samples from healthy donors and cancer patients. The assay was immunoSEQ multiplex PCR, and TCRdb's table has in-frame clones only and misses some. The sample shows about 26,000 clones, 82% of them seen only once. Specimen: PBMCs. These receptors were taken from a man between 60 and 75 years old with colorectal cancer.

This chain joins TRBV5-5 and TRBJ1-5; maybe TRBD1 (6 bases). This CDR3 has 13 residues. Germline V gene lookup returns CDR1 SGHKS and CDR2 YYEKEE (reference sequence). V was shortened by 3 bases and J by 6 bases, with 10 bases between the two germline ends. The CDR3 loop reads CASSWGASQPQHF. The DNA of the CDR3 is TGTGCCAGCAGCTGGGGGGCGAGTCAGCCCCAGCATTTT.

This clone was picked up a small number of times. The CDR3 sequence is CASSSPERRTEAFF. The DNA for the CDR3 is TGCGCCAGCAGCTCCCCCGAAAGGCGCACTGAAGCTTTCTTT. V and J are TRBV4-1 and TRBJ1-1, with D uncertain. The CDR3 has 14 amino acids. V lost 5 bases, J lost 4 bases, and 14 bases lay in between. Germline V gene sequence: CDR1 MGHRA, CDR2 YSYEKL.

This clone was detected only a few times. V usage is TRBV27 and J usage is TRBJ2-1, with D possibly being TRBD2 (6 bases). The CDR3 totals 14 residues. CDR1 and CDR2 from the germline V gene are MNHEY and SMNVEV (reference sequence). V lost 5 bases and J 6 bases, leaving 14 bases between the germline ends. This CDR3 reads CASSPGAGGNEQFF. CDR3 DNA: TGTGCCAGCAGTCCTGGTGCCGGGGGCAATGAGCAGTTCTTC.

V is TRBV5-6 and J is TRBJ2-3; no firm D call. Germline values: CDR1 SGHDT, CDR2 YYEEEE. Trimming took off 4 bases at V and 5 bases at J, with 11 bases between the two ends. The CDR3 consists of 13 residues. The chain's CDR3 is CASSPIREDTQYF. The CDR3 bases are TGTGCCAGCAGCCCCATTCGCGAAGATACGCAGTATTTT.

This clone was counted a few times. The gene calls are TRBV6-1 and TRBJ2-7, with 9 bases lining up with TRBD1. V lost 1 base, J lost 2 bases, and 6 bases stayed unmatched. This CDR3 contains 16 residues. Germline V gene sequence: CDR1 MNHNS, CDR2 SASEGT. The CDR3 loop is CASSEGGDRVTYEQYV. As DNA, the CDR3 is TGTGCCAGCAGTGAAGGGGGGGACAGGGTAACCTACGAGCAGTACGTC.

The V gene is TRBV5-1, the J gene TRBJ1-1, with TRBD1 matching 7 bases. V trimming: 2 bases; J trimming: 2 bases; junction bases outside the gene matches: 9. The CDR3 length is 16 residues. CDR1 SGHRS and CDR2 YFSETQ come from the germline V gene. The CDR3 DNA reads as TGCGCCAGCAGCTTAACGGGCAGGGGGGGCAACACTGAAGCTTTCTTT. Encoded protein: CASSLTGRGGNTEAFF.

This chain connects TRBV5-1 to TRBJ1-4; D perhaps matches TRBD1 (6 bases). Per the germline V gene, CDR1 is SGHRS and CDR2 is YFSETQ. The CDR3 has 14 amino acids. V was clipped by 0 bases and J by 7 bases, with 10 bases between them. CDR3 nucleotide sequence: TGCGCCAGCAGCTTGGTGGCAGGGGCTGAAAAACTGTTTTTT. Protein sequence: CASSLVAGAEKLFF.

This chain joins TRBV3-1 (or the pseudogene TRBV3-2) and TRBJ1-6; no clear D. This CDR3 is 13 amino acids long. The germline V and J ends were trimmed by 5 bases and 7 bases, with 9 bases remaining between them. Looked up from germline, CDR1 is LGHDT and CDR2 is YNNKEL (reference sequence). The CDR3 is CASSFHGNSPLHF. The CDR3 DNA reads TGTGCCAGCAGCTTCCATGGGAATTCACCCCTCCACTTT.

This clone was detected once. The CDR3 spells CASSVMTGNTEAFF. The CDR3 nucleotides read TGTGCCAGCAGCGTAATGACAGGAAACACTGAAGCTTTCTTT. The chain joins TRBV9 to TRBJ1-1; TRBD1 might be the D (6 bases). Trimming took 1 base from V and 2 from J, leaving 9 bases between them. Germline CDR1 is SGDLS and CDR2 is YYNGEE. The length of the CDR3 is 14 residues.

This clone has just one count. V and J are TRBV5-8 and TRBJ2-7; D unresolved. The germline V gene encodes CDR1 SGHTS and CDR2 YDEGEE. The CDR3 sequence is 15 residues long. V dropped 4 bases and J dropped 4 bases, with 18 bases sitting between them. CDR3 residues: CASSKTLAWEYEQYV. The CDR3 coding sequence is TGTGCCAGCAGCAAAACTTTGGCGTGGGAATACGAGCAGTACGTC.

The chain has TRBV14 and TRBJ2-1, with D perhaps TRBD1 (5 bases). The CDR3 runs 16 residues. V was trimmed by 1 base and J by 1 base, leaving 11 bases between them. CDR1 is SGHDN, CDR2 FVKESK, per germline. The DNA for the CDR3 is TGTGCCAGCAGCCAAGTATCCAGGGTATCCTACAATGAGCAGTTCTTC. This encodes CASSQVSRVSYNEQFF.

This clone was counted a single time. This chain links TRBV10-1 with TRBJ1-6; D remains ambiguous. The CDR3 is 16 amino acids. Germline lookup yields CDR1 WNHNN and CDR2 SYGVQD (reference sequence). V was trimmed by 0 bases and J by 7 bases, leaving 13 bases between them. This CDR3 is CASSESLRRVNSPLHF. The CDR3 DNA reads TGCGCCAGCAGTGAGTCTCTCCGGAGGGTCAATTCACCCCTCCACTTT.

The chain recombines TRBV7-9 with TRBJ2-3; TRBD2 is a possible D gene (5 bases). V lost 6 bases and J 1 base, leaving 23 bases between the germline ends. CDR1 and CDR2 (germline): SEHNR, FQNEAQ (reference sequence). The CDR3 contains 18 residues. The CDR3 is CASSLEGLIQWGTDTQYF. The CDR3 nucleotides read TGTGCCAGCAGTCTCGAGGGCCTCATCCAATGGGGCACAGATACGCAGTATTTT.

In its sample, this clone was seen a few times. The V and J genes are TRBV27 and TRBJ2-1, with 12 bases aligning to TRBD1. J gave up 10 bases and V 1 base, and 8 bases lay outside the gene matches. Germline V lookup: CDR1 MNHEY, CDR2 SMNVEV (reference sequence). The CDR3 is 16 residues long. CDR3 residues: CASSLFRGQGAREQFF. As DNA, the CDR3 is TGTGCCAGCAGTTTATTTAGGGGACAGGGGGCCCGGGAGCAGTTCTTC.

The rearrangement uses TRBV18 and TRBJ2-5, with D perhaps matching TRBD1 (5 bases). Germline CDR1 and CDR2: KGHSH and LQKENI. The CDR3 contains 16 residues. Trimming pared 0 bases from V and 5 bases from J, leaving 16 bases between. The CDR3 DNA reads TGTGCCAGCTCACCACCGGCAGGGTTGATGTGGGAGACCCAGTACTTC. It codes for CASSPPAGLMWETQYF.

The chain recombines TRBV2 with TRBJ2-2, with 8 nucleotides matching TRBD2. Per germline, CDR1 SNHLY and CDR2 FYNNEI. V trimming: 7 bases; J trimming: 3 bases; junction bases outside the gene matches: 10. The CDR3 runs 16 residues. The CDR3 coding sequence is TGTGCCAGCAAGCTTAGCGGGGTCTCCGACACCGGGGAGCTGTTTTTT. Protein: CASKLSGVSDTGELFF. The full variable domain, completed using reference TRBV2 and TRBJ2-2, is EPEVTQTPSHQVTQMGQEVILRCVPISNHLYFYWYRQILGQKVEFLVSFYNNEISEKSEIFDDQFSVERPDGSNFTLKIRSTKLEDSAMYFCASKLSGVSDTGELFFGEGSRLTVL.

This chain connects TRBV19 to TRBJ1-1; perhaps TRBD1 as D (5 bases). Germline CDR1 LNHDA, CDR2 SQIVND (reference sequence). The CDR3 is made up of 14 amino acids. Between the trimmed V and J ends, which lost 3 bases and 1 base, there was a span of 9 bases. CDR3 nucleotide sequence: TGTGCCAGTAGTATCCTCCAGGGGAACACTGAAGCTTTCTTT. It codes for CASSILQGNTEAFF. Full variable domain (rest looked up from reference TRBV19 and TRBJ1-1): DGGITQSPKYLFRKEGQNVTLSCEQNLNHDAMYWYRQDPGQGLRLIYYSQIVNDFQKGDIAEGYSVSREKKESFPLTVTSAQKNPTAFYLCASSILQGNTEAFFGQGTRLTVV.

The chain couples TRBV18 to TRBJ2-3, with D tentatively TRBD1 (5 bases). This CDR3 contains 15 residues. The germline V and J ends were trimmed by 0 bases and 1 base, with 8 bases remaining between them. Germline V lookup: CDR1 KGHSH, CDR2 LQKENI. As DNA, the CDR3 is TGTGCCAGCTCACCACCTGACAGTGGCACAGATACGCAGTATTTT. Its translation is CASSPPDSGTDTQYF.

The CDR3 loop is CASSPGVGETQYF. CDR3 coding DNA: TGCGCCAGCAGTCCCGGGGTGGGGGAGACCCAGTACTTC. This chain connects TRBV5-1 to TRBJ2-5; maybe TRBD2 (5 bases). This CDR3 is 13 amino acids long. CDR1 SGHRS and CDR2 YFSETQ come from the germline V gene. Trimming removed 5 bases from V and 5 bases from J, with 13 bases in between.

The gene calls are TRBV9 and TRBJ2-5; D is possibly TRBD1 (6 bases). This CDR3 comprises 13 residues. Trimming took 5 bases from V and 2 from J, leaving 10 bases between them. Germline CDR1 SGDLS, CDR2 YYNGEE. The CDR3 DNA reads TGTGCCAGCAGGGGGACACTTCAAGAGACCCAGTACTTC. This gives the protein CASRGTLQETQYF.

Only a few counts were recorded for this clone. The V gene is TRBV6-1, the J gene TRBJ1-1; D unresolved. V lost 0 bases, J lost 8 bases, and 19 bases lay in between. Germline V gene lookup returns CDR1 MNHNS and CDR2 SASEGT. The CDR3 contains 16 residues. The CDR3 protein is CASSEAPRTRGGEAFF. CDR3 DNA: TGTGCCAGCAGTGAAGCGCCCCGTACACGGGGAGGGGAAGCTTTCTTT.

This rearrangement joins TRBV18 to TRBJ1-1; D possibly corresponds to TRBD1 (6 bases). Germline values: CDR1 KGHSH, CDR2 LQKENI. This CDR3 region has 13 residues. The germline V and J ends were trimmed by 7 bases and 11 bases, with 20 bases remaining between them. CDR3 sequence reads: CASYSFGQFRAFF. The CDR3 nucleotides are TGTGCCAGCTACTCCTTCGGACAGTTCCGGGCTTTCTTT.

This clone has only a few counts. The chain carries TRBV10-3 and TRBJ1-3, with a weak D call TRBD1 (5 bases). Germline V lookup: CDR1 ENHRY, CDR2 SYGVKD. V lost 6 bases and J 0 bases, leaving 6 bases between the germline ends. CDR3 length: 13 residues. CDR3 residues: CAIRDTSGNTIYF. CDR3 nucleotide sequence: TGTGCCATCAGGGACACCTCTGGAAACACCATATATTTT.

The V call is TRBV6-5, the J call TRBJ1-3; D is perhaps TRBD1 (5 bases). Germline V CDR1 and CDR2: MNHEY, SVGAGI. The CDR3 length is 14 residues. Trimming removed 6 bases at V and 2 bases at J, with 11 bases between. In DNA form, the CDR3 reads TGTGCCAGCAGCGCTACAGGTACTGGAAACACCATATATTTT. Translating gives CASSATGTGNTIYF.

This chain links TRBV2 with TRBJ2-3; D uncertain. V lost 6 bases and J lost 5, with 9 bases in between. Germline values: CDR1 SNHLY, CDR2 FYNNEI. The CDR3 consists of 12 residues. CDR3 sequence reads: CASRISGDTQYF. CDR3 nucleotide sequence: TGTGCCAGCAGGATATCTGGAGATACGCAGTATTTT.

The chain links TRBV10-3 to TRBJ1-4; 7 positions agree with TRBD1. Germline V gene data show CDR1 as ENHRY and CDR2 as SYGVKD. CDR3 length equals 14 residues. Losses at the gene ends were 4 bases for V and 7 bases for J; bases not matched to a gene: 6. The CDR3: CAISGDRRGEKLFF. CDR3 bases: TGTGCCATCAGTGGGGACAGACGGGGTGAAAAACTGTTTTTT.